Listed here is a single T cell receptor (beta chain). What it binds is unknown. The CDR3 runs 15 residues. Germline CDR1 reads SGHRS; CDR2 reads YFSETQ. V lost 1 base and J 8 bases, leaving 16 bases between the germline ends. These data come from a study of CD8+ T cells in alopecia areata. Study conclusions and caveats: The study found that many expanded lesional clones persisted in scalp and blood during tofacitinib.

cDNA reverse transcribed from extracted RNA served as the sequencing template. The data were produced by immunoSEQ multiplex PCR, yet TCRdb's version contains in-frame clones alone and is incomplete. There are approximately 110,000 clones in the sample; around 54% occur only once, and 3% to 4% lies in the top ten. Treatment reported: oral pan-JAK inhibitor, 5-10 mg twice daily. This TCR derives from a human donor with alopecia areata. The source was CD4+ T cells sorted from blood, collected at week 24, from a patient treated with tofacitinib. The rearrangement joins TRBV5-1 to TRBJ2-1, with D tentatively TRBD2 (6 bases). DNA of the CDR3: TGCGCCAGCAGCTTGACTAGCAAAGAGATAGATGAGCAGTTCTTC. Translating gives CASSLTSKEIDEQFF.